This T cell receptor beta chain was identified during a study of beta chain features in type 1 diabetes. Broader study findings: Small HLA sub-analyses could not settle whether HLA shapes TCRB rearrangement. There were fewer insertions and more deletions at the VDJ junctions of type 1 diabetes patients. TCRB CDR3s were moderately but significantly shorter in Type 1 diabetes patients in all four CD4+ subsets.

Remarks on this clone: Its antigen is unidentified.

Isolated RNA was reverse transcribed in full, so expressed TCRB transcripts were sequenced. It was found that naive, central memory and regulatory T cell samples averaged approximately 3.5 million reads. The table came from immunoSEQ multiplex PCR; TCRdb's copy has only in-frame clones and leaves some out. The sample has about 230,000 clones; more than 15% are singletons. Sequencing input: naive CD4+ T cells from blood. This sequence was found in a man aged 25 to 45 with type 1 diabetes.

The CDR3 is CASSHRVGGYEQYF. CDR3 nucleotides: TGTGCCAGCAGTCACAGGGTGGGAGGCTACGAGCAGTACTTC. This chain links TRBV6-6 with TRBJ2-7; tentatively, D is TRBD1 or TRBD2 (6 bases each). Germline V gives CDR1 MNHNY, CDR2 SVGAGI (reference sequence). Trimming cost V 5 bases and J 3 bases, with 14 bases left between them. The CDR3 covers 14 residues.